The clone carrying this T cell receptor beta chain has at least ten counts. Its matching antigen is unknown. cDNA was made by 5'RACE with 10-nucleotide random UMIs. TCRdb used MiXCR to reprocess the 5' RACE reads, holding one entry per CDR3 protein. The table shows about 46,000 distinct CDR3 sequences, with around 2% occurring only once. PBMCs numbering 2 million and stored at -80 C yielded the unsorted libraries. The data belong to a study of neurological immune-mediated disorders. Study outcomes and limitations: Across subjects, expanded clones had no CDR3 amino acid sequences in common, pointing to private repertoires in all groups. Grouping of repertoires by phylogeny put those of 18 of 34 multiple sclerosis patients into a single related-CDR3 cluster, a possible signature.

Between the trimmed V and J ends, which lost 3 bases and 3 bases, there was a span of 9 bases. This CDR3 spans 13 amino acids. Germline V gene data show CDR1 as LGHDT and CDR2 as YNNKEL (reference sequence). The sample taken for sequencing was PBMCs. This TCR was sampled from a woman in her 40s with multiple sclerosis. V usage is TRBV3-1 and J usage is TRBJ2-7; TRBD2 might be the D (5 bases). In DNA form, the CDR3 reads TGTGCCAGCAGCCACGAGGGCAGCTACGAGCAGTACTTC. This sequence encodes CASSHEGSYEQYF.